What follows describes a single T cell receptor beta chain. The sample comes from a study of glioma-infiltrating T cells after dendritic cell vaccination. Background on the study: Dendritic cells derived from monocytes and pulsed with autologous tumor lysate formed the vaccine.

CDR3 size: 18 residues. V lost 4 bases, J lost 2 bases, and 16 bases stayed unmatched. Germline CDR1 and CDR2: SEHNR and FQNEAQ (reference sequence). No glioblastoma patient carried an isocitrate dehydrogenase mutation. This table comes from immunoSEQ multiplex PCR, and its TCRdb copy is limited to in-frame clones, with some not included. The sample holds about 92,000 clones; approximately 90% are singletons and the top ten take around 14%. Sequenced here: blood, sampled before dendritic cell vaccination. The chain employs TRBV7-9 and TRBJ2-7; 8 bases agree with TRBD1. This TCR was sampled from a human donor with glioblastoma. In DNA, the CDR3 is TGTGCCAGCAGCTCCGACCGATTAGACAGGGGATCACCCTACGAGCAGTACTTC. This sequence encodes CASSSDRLDRGSPYEQYF.